Presented here are 2 T cell receptor beta chains from one specimen sequenced in a study of vaccination and CD4 T cells after COVID-19. These receptors' antigens are unknown. Oncomine TCR Beta short-read sequencing was applied to DNA from cultured CD4+ T cells. TCRdb reanalysed the PCR reads using MiXCR and keeps one entry per CDR3 protein. The sample records over 3,000 distinct CDR3 sequences, 24% being singletons. Treatment: approximately nine-day PBMC culture with coronavirus spike peptide pools or control peptides (ViraFEST assay). Collection of the unexposed donor's CD4+ T cells took place before the COVID-19 pandemic (2011-2018). The sample comprised CD4+ T cells from blood, cultured in vitro. The source of these receptors is a human donor in good health.

CDR3: CSARTGSNEKLFF. The CDR3 coding sequence is TGCAGTGCTAGGACAGGAAGTAATGAAAAACTGTTTTTT. J is TRBJ1-4 and V is TRBV20-1; tentative D call: TRBD1 (6 bases). Germline CDR1 DFQATT, CDR2 SNEGSKA (reference sequence). This CDR3 comprises 13 residues. The V end lost 3 bases, the J end lost 4 bases, and 9 bases lay between the germline ends.

Regarding this clonotype: Germline and junction disagree at one end, which may indicate a read error. The chain joins TRBV24-1 to TRBJ2-3; D remains ambiguous. From germline, CDR1 is KGHDR and CDR2 SFDVKD. CDR3 size: 14 residues. Here the CDR3 DNA reads TGTGTCACCAGTGCCGGAGCTTACACAGATACGCAGTATTTT. This gives the protein CVTSAGAYTDTQYF.